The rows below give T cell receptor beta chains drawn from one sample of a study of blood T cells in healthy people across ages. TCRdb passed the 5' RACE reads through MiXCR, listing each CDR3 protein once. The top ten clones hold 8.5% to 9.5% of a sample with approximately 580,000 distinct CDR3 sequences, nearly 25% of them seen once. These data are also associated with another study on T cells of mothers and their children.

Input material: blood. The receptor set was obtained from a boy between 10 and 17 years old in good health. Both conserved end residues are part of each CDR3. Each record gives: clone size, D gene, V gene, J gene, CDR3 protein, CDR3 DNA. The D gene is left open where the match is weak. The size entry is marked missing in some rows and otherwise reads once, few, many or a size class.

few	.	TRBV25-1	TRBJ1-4	CASSEYYKVKLFF	TGTGCCAGCAGTGAATATTATAAGGTTAAACTGTTTTTT
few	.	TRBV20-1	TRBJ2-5	CSARGEGQPQETQYF	TGCAGTGCTAGGGGGGAGGGACAGCCCCAAGAGACCCAGTACTTC
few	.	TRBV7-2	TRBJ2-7	CASSLQTSYEQYF	TGTGCCAGCAGCTTACAGACCTCCTACGAGCAGTACTTC
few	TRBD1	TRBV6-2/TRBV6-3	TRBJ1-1	CASSYSETGAISEAFF	TGTGCCAGCAGTTACTCTGAGACAGGGGCAATTTCCGAAGCTTTCTTT
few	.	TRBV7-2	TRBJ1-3	CASSLSGSGNTIYF	TGTGCCAGCAGCTTATCGGGGTCCGGAAACACCATATATTTT
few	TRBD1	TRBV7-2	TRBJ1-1	CASSPRQGGRAFF	TGTGCCAGCAGCCCGCGGCAGGGGGGAAGAGCTTTCTTT
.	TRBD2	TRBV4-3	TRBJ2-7	CASSPGRGASYEQYF	TGCGCCAGCAGCCCCGGGCGGGGGGCATCCTACGAGCAGTACTTC
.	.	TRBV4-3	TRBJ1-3	CASSQDPLGGTAGNTIYF	TGCGCCAGCAGCCAAGATCCCCTAGGAGGGACTGCTGGAAACACCATATATTTT
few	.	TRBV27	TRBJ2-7	CASSWGGQGEYEQYF	TGTGCCAGCAGTTGGGGTGGACAAGGGGAATACGAGCAGTACTTC
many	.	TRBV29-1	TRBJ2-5	CSVVFSQETQYF	TGCAGCGTTGTGTTTAGCCAAGAGACCCAGTACTTC
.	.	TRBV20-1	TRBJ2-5	CSADRDGQETQYF	TGCAGTGCCGACCGGGACGGTCAAGAGACCCAGTACTTC
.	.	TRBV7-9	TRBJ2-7	CASSFGGTYGYEQYF	TGTGCCAGCAGCTTTGGGGGAACCTACGGATACGAGCAGTACTTC
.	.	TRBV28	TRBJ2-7	CASSLGGASISYEQYF	TGTGCCAGCAGTTTAGGGGGGGCGAGTATTTCCTACGAGCAGTACTTC
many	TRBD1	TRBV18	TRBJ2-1	CASSPRDRGNEQFF	TGTGCCAGCTCACCACGGGACAGAGGGAATGAGCAGTTCTTC
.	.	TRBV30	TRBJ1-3	CAWSLWADGNTIYF	TGTGCCTGGAGTCTCTGGGCGGATGGAAACACCATATATTTT
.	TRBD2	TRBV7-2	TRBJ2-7	CASSLAPGGRGLYEQYF	TGTGCCAGCAGCTTAGCGCCGGGCGGGAGGGGTTTGTACGAGCAGTACTTC
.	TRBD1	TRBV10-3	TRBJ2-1	CAINEGAWNEQFF	TGTGCCATCAACGAGGGGGCGTGGAATGAGCAGTTCTTC
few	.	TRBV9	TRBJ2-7	CASSGVGPSYEQYF	TGTGCCAGCAGCGGCGTGGGGCCGTCCTACGAGCAGTACTTC
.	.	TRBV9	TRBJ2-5	CASSALGETQYF	TGTGCCAGCAGCGCCCTCGGCGAGACCCAGTACTTC
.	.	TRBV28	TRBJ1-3	CASSPSGTVFYSGNTIYF	TGTGCCAGCAGCCCCTCTGGAACAGTTTTCTACTCTGGAAACACCATATATTTT
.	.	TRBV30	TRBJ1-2	CAWVAAFNYGYTF	TGTGCCTGGGTGGCTGCTTTTAACTATGGCTACACCTTC
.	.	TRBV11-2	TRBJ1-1	CASSLAGYTEAFF	TGTGCCAGCAGCTTAGCTGGTTACACTGAAGCTTTCTTT
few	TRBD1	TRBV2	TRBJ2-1	CASSATGGSYNEQFF	TGTGCCAGCAGTGCGACAGGGGGCTCCTACAATGAGCAGTTCTTC
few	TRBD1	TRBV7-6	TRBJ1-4	CASSRRGQTNEKLFF	TGTGCCAGCAGCCGCAGGGGGCAAACTAATGAAAAACTGTTTTTT
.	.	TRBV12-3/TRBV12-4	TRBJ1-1	CASSLLAETEAFF	TGTGCCAGTAGTTTGTTGGCAGAGACTGAAGCTTTCTTT
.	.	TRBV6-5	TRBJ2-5	CASRKDRKETQYF	TGTGCCAGCAGGAAGGATCGGAAAGAGACCCAGTACTTC